Listed here are 3 T cell receptor beta chains from one sample, sequenced in a study of blood T cell repertoires in COVID-19 (dated by TCRdb to about 2020). Preparation of the library involved the immunoSEQ multiplex PCR assay. TCRdb's version of the immuneACCESS table is confined to in-frame rearrangements and falls short of the full clone set. An unresolved V gene accounts for under half of the shortfall where checked; the remainder is of unknown origin. Across this sample there are 90,000 or so clones, with roughly 87% seen only once. Over 5% of the sample goes to the ten largest clones. Sequencing input: peripheral blood. The receptors originated from a man aged 18-30 years with COVID-19, enrolled during active disease.

This clone was seen only once. The chain joins TRBV5-6 to TRBJ1-1, with D tentatively TRBD1 (5 bases). V was trimmed by 3 bases and J by 0 bases, leaving 12 bases between them. CDR3 length: 15 residues. Germline loops: CDR1 SGHDT, CDR2 YYEEEE. This chain's CDR3 is CASSYDSYMNTEAFF. The CDR3 DNA sequence: TGTGCCAGCAGCTATGACAGTTATATGAACACTGAAGCTTTCTTT. The variable domain in full, with the rest retrieved from reference TRBV5-6 and TRBJ1-1, is DAGVTQSPTHLIKTRGQQVTLRCSPKSGHDTVSWYQQALGQGPQFIFQYYEEEERQRGNFPDRFSGHQFPNYSSELNVNALLLGDSALYLCASSYDSYMNTEAFFGQGTRLTVV.

The chain combines TRBV2 with TRBJ2-7; 7 bases line up with TRBD1. CDR1 is SNHLY and CDR2 is FYNNEI in the germline V gene. CDR3 length equals 12 residues. The J segment lost 4 bases and the V segment lost 5 bases, leaving 2 bases of the junction unmatched. CDR3: CASSLQGYEQYF. The CDR3 DNA reads TGTGCCAGCAGTTTACAGGGGTACGAGCAGTACTTC.

J is TRBJ2-3 and V is TRBV30; maybe TRBD1 (6 bases). The CDR3 covers 13 residues. Trimming removed 0 bases from V and 6 bases from J, with 10 bases in between. From germline, CDR1 is GTSNPN and CDR2 SVGIG (reference sequence). The CDR3 spells CAWSVITGDTQYF. The CDR3 nucleotides read TGTGCCTGGAGTGTAATTACAGGGGATACGCAGTATTTT. The full variable domain, its missing parts supplied by reference TRBV30 and TRBJ2-3, is SQTIHQWPATLVQPVGSPLSLECTVEGTSNPNLYWYRQAAGRGLQLLFYSVGIGQISSEVPQNLSASRPQDRQFILSSKKLLLSDSGFYLCAWSVITGDTQYFGPGTRLTVL.